The entry below gives a single T cell receptor (beta chain) sequence along with its context. The antigen is unknown. This entry belongs to a study of radiotherapy plus CTLA-4 blockade in lung cancer. As for the study in general: Objective responses were seen in roughly 20% of patients, disease control in more than 30%. Study outcomes and limitations: Among reported predictors of response, early blood T cell clone dynamics with interferon-beta performed best. Blood TCR clones of tumor origin expanded after radiotherapy plus ipilimumab.

Focal radiation with ipilimumab CTLA-4 blockade was given to patients with chemo-refractory metastatic non-small-cell lung cancer. The repertoire was sequenced with immunoSEQ multiplex PCR; TCRdb's copy has only in-frame clones and lacks some. Among 30,000 to 40,000 clones listed, roughly three quarters were seen once. V shed 7 bases and J 1 base; nucleotides not matched to a gene: 4. CDR3 length equals 13 residues. Per germline, CDR1 SQVTM and CDR2 ANQGSEA. This clonotype was sampled from a human donor with non-small cell lung cancer whose response to radiotherapy plus ipilimumab could not be evaluated. This chain joins TRBV29-1 and TRBJ2-3; 8 nucleotides agree with TRBD2. The sample consisted of peripheral blood, taken from a patient treated with radiotherapy plus ipilimumab. The CDR3 region has the DNA TGCAGCGCCCTGACTAGCGGCACAGATACGCAGTATTTT. Translating gives CSALTSGTDTQYF.